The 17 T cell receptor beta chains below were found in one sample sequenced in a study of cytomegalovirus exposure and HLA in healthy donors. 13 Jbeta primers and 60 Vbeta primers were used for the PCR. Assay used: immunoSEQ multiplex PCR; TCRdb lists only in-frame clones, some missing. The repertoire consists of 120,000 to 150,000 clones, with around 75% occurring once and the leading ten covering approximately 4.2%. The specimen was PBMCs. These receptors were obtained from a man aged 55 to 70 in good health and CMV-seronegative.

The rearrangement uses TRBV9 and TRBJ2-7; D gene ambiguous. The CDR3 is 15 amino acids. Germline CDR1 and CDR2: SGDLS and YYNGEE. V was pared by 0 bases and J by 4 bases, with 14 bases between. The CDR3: CASSVGSQVGYEQYF. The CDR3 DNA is TGTGCCAGCAGCGTAGGGTCCCAGGTTGGTTACGAGCAGTACTTC.

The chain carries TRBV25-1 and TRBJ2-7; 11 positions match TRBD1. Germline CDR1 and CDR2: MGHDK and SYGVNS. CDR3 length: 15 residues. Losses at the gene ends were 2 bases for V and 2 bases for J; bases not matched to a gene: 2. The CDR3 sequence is CASSEPGQGAYEQYF. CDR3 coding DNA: TGTGCCAGCAGTGAACCGGGACAGGGGGCCTACGAGCAGTACTTC.

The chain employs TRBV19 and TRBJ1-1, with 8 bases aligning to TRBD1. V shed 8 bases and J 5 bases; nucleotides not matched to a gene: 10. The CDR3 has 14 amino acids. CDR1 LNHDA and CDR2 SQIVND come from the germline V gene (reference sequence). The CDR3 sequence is CASSSRQGWTEAFF. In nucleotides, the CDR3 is TGTGCCAGTTCCAGCCGACAGGGGTGGACTGAAGCTTTCTTT. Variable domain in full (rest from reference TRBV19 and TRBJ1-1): DGGITQSPKYLFRKEGQNVTLSCEQNLNHDAMYWYRQDPGQGLRLIYYSQIVNDFQKGDIAEGYSVSREKKESFPLTVTSAQKNPTAFYLCASSSRQGWTEAFFGQGTRLTVV.

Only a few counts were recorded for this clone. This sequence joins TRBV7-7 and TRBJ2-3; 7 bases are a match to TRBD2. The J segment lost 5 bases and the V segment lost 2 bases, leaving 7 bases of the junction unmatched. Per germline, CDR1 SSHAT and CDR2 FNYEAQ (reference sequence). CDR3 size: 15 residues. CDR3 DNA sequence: TGTGCCAGCAGCTTACTGGGCGGGGGTCAAGATACGCAGTATTTT. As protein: CASSLLGGGQDTQYF.

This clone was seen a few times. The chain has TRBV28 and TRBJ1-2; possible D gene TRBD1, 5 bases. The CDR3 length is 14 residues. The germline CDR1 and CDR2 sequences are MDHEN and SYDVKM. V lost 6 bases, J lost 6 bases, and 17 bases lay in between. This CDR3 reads CASSPGGGENGYTF. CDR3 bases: TGTGCCAGCAGCCCTGGGGGGGGAGAGAATGGCTACACCTTC.

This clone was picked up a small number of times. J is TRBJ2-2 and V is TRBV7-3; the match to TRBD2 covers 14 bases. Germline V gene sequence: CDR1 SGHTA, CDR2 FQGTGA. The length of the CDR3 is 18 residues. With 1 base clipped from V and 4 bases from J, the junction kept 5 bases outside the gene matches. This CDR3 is CASSLKGLAGARTGELFF. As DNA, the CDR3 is TGTGCCAGCAGCTTAAAGGGACTAGCGGGAGCACGCACCGGGGAGCTGTTTTTT. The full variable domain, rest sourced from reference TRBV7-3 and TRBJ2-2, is GAGVSQTPSNKVTEKGKYVELRCDPISGHTALYWYRQSLGQGPEFLIYFQGTGAADDSGLPNDRFFAVRPEGSVSTLKIQRTERGDSAVYLCASSLKGLAGARTGELFFGEGSRLTVL.

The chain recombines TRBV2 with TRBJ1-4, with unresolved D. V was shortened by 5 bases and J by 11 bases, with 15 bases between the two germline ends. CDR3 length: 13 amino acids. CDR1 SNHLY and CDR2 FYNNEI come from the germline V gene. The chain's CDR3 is CASSNGRGSKLFF. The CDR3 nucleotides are TGTGCCAGCAGTAATGGGAGAGGGAGCAAACTGTTTTTT.

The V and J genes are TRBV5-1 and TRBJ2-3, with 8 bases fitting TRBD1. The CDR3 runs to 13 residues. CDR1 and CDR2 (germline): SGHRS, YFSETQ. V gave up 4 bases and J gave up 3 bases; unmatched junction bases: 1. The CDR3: CASSRTGTDTQYF. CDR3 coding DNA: TGCGCCAGCAGCCGGACAGGGACAGATACGCAGTATTTT.

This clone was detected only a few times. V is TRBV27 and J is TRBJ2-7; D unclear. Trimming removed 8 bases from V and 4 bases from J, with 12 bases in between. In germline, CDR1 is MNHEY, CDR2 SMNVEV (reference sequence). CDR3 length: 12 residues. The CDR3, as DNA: TGTGCCAGCGGAAAGACTTTATACGAGCAGTACTTC. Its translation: CASGKTLYEQYF.

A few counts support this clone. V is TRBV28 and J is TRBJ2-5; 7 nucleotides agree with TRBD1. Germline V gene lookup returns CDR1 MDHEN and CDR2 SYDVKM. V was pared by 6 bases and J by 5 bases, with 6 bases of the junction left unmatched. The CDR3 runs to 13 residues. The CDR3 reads CASREQGMETQYF. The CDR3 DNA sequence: TGTGCCAGCAGGGAACAGGGGATGGAGACCCAGTACTTC.

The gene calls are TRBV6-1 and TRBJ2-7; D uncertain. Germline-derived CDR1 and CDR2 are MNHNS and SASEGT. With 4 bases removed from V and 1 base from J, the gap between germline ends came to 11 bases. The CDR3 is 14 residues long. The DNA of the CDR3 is TGTGCCAGCAGTGGACGCACGACTTCCTACGAGCAGTACTTC. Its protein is CASSGRTTSYEQYF.

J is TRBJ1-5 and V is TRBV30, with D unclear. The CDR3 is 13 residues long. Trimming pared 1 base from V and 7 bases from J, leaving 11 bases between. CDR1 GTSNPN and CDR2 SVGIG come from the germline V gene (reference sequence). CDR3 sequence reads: CAWSATMSQPQHF. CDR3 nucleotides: TGTGCCTGGAGTGCAACGATGAGCCAGCCCCAGCATTTT. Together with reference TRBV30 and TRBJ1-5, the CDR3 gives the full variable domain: SQTIHQWPATLVQPVGSPLSLECTVEGTSNPNLYWYRQAAGRGLQLLFYSVGIGQISSEVPQNLSASRPQDRQFILSSKKLLLSDSGFYLCAWSATMSQPQHFGDGTRLSIL.

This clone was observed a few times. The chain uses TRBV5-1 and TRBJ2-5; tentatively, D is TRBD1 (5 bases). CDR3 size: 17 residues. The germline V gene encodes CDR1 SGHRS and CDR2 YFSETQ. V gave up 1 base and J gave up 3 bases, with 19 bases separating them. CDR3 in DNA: TGCGCCAGCAGCTTGACGGCAGGGTCAGAGAGGAAAGAGACCCAGTACTTC. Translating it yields CASSLTAGSERKETQYF.

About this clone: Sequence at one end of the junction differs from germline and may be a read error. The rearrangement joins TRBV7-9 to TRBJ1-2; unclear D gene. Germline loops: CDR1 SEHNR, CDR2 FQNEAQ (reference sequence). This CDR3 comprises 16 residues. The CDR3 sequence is CASSFPLEGSNYGYTF. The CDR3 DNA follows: TGTGCCAGCAGCTTCCCCTTGGAGGGAAGTAACTACGGCTACACCTTC.

As DNA, the CDR3 is TGTGCCAGCAGTGTGGCCCGAAACGGGGCGGGAAACGAGCAGTACTTC. This gives the protein CASSVARNGAGNEQYF. V and J are TRBV28 and TRBJ2-7, with D perhaps TRBD2 (6 bases). The V end was cut by 5 bases, the J end by 5 bases, with 22 bases between. Per germline, CDR1 MDHEN and CDR2 SYDVKM. This CDR3 spans 16 amino acids.

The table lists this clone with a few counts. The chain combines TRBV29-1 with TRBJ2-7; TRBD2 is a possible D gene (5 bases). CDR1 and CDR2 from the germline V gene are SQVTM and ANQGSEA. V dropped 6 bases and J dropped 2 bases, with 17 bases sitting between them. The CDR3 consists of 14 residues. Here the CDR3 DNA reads TGCAGCGTCCTAGAGGGCTCCTTAGCCTACGAGCAGTACTTC. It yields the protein CSVLEGSLAYEQYF.

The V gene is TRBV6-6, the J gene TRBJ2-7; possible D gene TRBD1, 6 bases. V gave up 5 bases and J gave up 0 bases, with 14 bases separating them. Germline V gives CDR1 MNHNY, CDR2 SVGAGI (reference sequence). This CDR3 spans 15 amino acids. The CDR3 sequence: CASSEARTVSYEQYF. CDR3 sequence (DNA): TGTGCCAGCAGTGAGGCAAGGACAGTCTCCTACGAGCAGTACTTC.